This TCR beta chain was found in a study of cytomegalovirus exposure and HLA in healthy donors. The PCR contained 60 Vbeta and 13 Jbeta primers. In the original analysis: Approximately 12 million of 70 million to 80 million unique TCR beta chains were shared, per a later count. Assay: immunoSEQ multiplex PCR; the TCRdb copy retains only in-frame clones and omits some. The V and J calls and clone size are taken from that table; D and trimming were inferred from the DNA. Of some 120,000 clones listed, about four fifths are singletons. V dropped 6 bases and J dropped 3 bases, with 9 bases sitting between them. Germline V gene lookup returns CDR1 MNHEY and CDR2 SVGAGI. The CDR3 extends over 13 amino acids.

The genes are TRBV6-5 and TRBJ2-1; no clear D. Sequenced: PBMCs. This clonotype was sampled from a young man in good health and CMV-seronegative. CDR3 loop: CASRLVGYNEQFF. Written as DNA, the CDR3 is TGTGCCAGCAGACTTGTTGGCTACAATGAGCAGTTCTTC.